Each of the 2 T cell receptor beta chains below was sequenced from the same sample in a study of blood T cells in healthy people across ages. PCR was performed a second time for about 7 to 11 cycles using a sample-barcoded 5' primer and a J-beta primer mix. Via MiXCR, TCRdb re-called the 5' RACE reads, giving one row per CDR3 protein. This sample has 550,000 to 800,000 distinct CDR3 sequences, with roughly 21% found just once. The source material was blood. These receptors originate from a man aged 70-80 years in good health.

This clonotype has just a few counts. Mismatch with germline at one junction end may stem from a read error. The chain couples TRBV6-6 to TRBJ2-3; the match to TRBD1 covers 7 bases. This CDR3 has 16 residues. Germline CDR1 and CDR2: MNHNY and SVGAGI (reference sequence). The CDR3 DNA is TGTACCAGCAGTTCACCTCTCCAGGGGGAATATAATACGCAGTATTTT. It specifies CTSSSPLQGEYNTQYF.

A few counts support this clonotype. The chain combines TRBV6-1 with TRBJ2-6, with D possibly matching TRBD1 (7 bases). The CDR3 totals 15 residues. V lost 7 bases, J lost 2 bases, and 12 bases lay in between. In germline, CDR1 is MNHNS, CDR2 SASEGT. For the CDR3, the DNA is TGTGCCAGCACTGCAGGGGGGACTGGGGCCAACGTCCTGACTTTC. It is translated as CASTAGGTGANVLTF.